These T cell receptor beta chains were read from a single sample in a study of shared clonotypes between healthy human individuals. Profiled with immunoSEQ multiplex PCR; TCRdb holds only in-frame clones, not every one. The repertoire holds about 680,000 clones, with roughly 94% as singletons. Sequences were obtained from naive CD8+ T cells sorted from blood. Receptors originate from a man aged 25 to 45 in good health. Each CDR3 is given with its conserved first and last residue. The order of the fields is clone size, D gene, V gene, J gene, CDR3 protein, CDR3 DNA. D genes are given only for firm matches. The listing skips clone size in some rows; elsewhere it reads once, few, many or a size class.

NA,TRBD1,TRBV5-8,TRBJ2-7,CASSLVQGAGEQYF,TGTGCCAGCAGCTTGGTCCAGGGGGCAGGCGAGCAGTACTTC
NA,NA,TRBV6-1,TRBJ2-1,CASSEREQGGNEQFF,TGTGCCAGCAGTGAACGAGAACAGGGAGGAAATGAGCAGTTCTTC
NA,NA,TRBV7-8,TRBJ1-3,CASSPRGHTEYPGNTIYF,TGTGCCAGCAGCCCACGGGGGCACACCGAGTACCCTGGAAACACCATATATTTT
NA,NA,TRBV7-9,TRBJ2-7,CASSDSGQGSYEQYF,TGTGCCAGCAGCGACAGCGGGCAGGGATCTTACGAGCAGTACTTC
NA,NA,TRBV14,TRBJ2-3,CASSQFRDTQYF,TGTGCCAGCAGCCAATTCAGAGATACGCAGTATTTT
NA,NA,TRBV11-2,TRBJ1-5,CASSLGLYSNQPQHF,TGTGCCAGCAGCTTAGGACTATATAGCAATCAGCCCCAGCATTTT
once,TRBD1,TRBV14,TRBJ2-3,CASSHPPDRGTDTQYF,TGTGCCAGCAGCCACCCACCAGACAGGGGGACAGATACGCAGTATTTT
NA,NA,TRBV5-1,TRBJ2-5,CASGGGRGETQYF,TGCGCCAGCGGGGGGGGCCGTGGGGAGACCCAGTACTTC
NA,NA,TRBV2,TRBJ2-7,CASSPSSSYEQYF,TGTGCCAGCAGTCCTAGCTCGTCCTACGAGCAGTACTTC
NA,TRBD1,TRBV19,TRBJ2-7,CASSIQGTYEQYF,TGTGCCAGTAGCATACAGGGGACCTACGAGCAGTACTTC
NA,TRBD2,TRBV15,TRBJ2-2,CATSILAGVPTGELFF,TGTGCCACCAGCATATTAGCGGGAGTACCCACCGGGGAGCTGTTTTTT
NA,TRBD1,TRBV7-6,TRBJ1-5,CASSPTDRGSNQPQHF,TGTGCCAGCAGCCCGACGGACAGGGGGAGCAATCAGCCCCAGCATTTT
NA,NA,TRBV10-1,TRBJ2-1,CASRVGGSYNEQFF,TGCGCCAGCCGGGTGGGGGGTTCCTACAATGAGCAGTTCTTC
few,NA,TRBV6-1,TRBJ2-7,CASRGQNSYEQYF,TGTGCCAGCCGTGGGCAGAACTCCTACGAGCAGTACTTC
NA,TRBD1,TRBV9,TRBJ2-7,CASSLTGTGIVEQYF,TGTGCCAGCAGCCTAACGGGGACAGGGATAGTGGAGCAGTACTTC
NA,TRBD2,TRBV7-9,TRBJ2-1,CASSATSGKSSEQFF,TGTGCCAGCAGCGCCACTAGCGGGAAATCGAGTGAGCAGTTCTTC
NA,TRBD1,TRBV2,TRBJ2-7,CASRGTGRASYEQYF,TGTGCCAGCAGAGGGACAGGTAGAGCCTCCTACGAGCAGTACTTC
NA,NA,TRBV5-4,TRBJ1-1,CASSLGTENTEAFF,TGTGCCAGCAGCTTGGGGACAGAGAACACTGAAGCTTTCTTT